This T cell receptor (beta chain) was recorded in a study of response to subunit inactivated influenza vaccine. Per the germline V gene, CDR1 is SGDLS and CDR2 is YYNGEE. V gave up 3 bases and J gave up 8 bases, with 11 bases separating them. This CDR3 spans 12 amino acids. A word on this clonotype: Its antigen is as yet unknown.

Overall study findings and caveats: The authors put forward the suggestion that each seasonal influenza vaccination may bring in only a limited number of new T cells.

TCRdb reprocessed the RT-PCR reads via MiXCR and lists one record per CDR3 protein. Of about 500,000 distinct CDR3 sequences listed, about 15% were seen once; the top ten hold roughly 3.1%. The chain carries TRBV9 and TRBJ1-2; maybe TRBD1 (6 bases). The sequencing here drew on CD4+ T cells sorted from PBMCs, taken about 23 months after vaccination. The receptor was isolated from a man aged 45 to 75 who received an inactivated influenza vaccine. The CDR3 reads CASSAYREGYTF. For the CDR3, the DNA is TGTGCCAGCAGCGCGTACAGGGAAGGCTACACCTTC.